The T cell receptor (beta chain) described here comes from a study of T-cell reconstitution after alpha-beta-depleted transplantation in children. Whole-study results and caveats: Reported findings indicate that, about two months after transplant, alpha-beta T cells came from several hundred expanded clones, which were derived from non-depleted graft cells. It was newly produced T cells that mostly accounted for T-cell counts and diversity one year after transplant.

Preparation of the TCRbeta library was carried out with unique molecular identifiers. One entry per CDR3 protein, called by TCRdb with MiXCR from the PCR reads. The repertoire has about 260,000 distinct CDR3 sequences, around 10% of them found once; the top ten carry roughly a quarter. This clonotype was seen at least ten times. As yet, its antigen is unknown. Germline-derived CDR1 and CDR2 are DFQATT and SNEGSKA (reference sequence). The V end lost 0 bases, the J end lost 4 bases, and 16 bases lay between the germline ends. The CDR3 totals 15 residues. The material sequenced was peripheral blood, taken 180 days after TCRalphabeta/CD19-depleted stem cell transplant. The rearrangement links TRBV20-1 to TRBJ2-7; possible D gene TRBD2, 5 bases. The receptor was derived from a male patient aged 2 to 9 who had a stem cell transplant for chronic granulomatous disease, so the T cells may come from the graft donor. The CDR3 nucleotides are TGCAGTGCTAGAGACCCCTCGCTAGCCCTATACGAGCAGTACTTC. Its translation is CSARDPSLALYEQYF.